This T cell receptor (beta chain) was retrieved from a study of shared clonotypes between healthy human individuals. Donors, without exception, were Caucasian adults residing in Nashville, Tennessee. Without sorting, samples used 85 million to 95 million PBMCs for genomic DNA. CDR1 is SGHTA and CDR2 is FQGNSA in the germline V gene. The CDR3 covers 16 residues. Trimming removed 1 base at V and 0 bases at J, with 10 bases between. A deep-level run was used for the assay. The method was immunoSEQ multiplex PCR; TCRdb's version includes in-frame clones alone and lacks a portion of them. The sample records fewer than 600,000 clones, approximately 85% being singletons. This clone was counted once. This is likely an artifact of a read error, given a far larger clone one base away. This sample also contains other DNA sequences that code for the same CDR3.

The V call is TRBV7-2, the J call TRBJ2-4; D gene ambiguous. Material for sequencing was PBMCs. The sequence came from a woman aged 40 to 50 in good health. Some clones in this sample may be carry-over from other donors' samples. The CDR3 DNA reads TGTGCCAGCAGCTTAGGGGCAGGTCTAGCCAAAAACATTCAGTACTTC. Translating gives CASSLGAGLAKNIQYF. Looking up the rest from reference TRBV7-2 and TRBJ2-4 gives the full variable domain: GAGVSQSPSNKVTEKGKDVELRCDPISGHTALYWYRQSLGQGLEFLIYFQGNSAPDKSGLPSDRFSAERTGGSVSTLTIQRTQQEDSAVYLCASSLGAGLAKNIQYFGAGTRLSVL.